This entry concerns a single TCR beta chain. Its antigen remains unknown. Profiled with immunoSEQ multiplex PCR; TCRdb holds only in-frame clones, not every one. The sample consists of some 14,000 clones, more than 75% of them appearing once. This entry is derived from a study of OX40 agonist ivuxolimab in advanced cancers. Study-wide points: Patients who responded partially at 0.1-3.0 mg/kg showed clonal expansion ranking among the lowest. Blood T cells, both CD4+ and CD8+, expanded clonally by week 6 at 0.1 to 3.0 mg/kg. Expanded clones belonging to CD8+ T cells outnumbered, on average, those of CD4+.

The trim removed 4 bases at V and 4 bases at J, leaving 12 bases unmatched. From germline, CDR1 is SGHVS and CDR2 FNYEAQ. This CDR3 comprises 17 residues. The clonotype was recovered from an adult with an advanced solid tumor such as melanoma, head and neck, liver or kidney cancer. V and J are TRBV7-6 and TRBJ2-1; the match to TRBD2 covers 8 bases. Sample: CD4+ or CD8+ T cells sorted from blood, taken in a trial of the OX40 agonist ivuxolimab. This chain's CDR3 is CASSSRPGTSGYNEQFF. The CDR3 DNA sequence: TGTGCCAGCAGCTCTCGCCCCGGGACTAGTGGGTACAATGAGCAGTTCTTC.